Listed below are T cell receptor beta chains from one sample, sequenced in a study of blood T cell repertoires in COVID-19. Sequencing was performed with immunoSEQ multiplex PCR; in TCRdb, only in-frame clones are kept and a portion is missing. Of about 190,000 clones detected, about nine tenths appear once; the ten largest clones hold about 1.1%. The sample consisted of peripheral blood. The source of these receptors is a young man with acute or convalescent COVID-19. Both conserved end residues are part of each CDR3. A D gene is named only where the DNA matches it firmly. Clone size is stated in some rows and not others, as once, few, many or a class when expanded.

d_call: -; j_call: TRBJ1-4; clone_size: -; v_call: TRBV30; cdr3_nt: TGTGCCTGGAGCCGGGGGGGGTCCCATGAAAAACTGTTTTTT; cdr3_aa: CAWSRGGSHEKLFF
d_call: -; j_call: TRBJ2-7; clone_size: -; v_call: TRBV12-3/TRBV12-4; cdr3_nt: TGTGCCAGCAGTCTTCCTAGTTACGAGCAGTACTTC; cdr3_aa: CASSLPSYEQYF
d_call: -; j_call: TRBJ1-2; clone_size: -; v_call: TRBV2; cdr3_nt: TGTGCCAGCAGTTGGGGGGACTACACCTTC; cdr3_aa: CASSWGDYTF
d_call: -; j_call: TRBJ1-6; clone_size: -; v_call: TRBV12-3/TRBV12-4; cdr3_nt: TGTGCCAGCAGTGCAGGGGATTCACCCCTCCACTTT; cdr3_aa: CASSAGDSPLHF
d_call: TRBD1; j_call: TRBJ1-5; clone_size: -; v_call: TRBV4-1; cdr3_nt: TGCGCCAGCAGCCCCCGGGACAGGGCCCCTCAGCCCCAGCATTTT; cdr3_aa: CASSPRDRAPQPQHF
d_call: TRBD1; j_call: TRBJ1-1; clone_size: -; v_call: TRBV5-1; cdr3_nt: TGCGCCAGCAGCGTGGGACAGGCGGGGGGCACTGAAGCTTTCTTT; cdr3_aa: CASSVGQAGGTEAFF
d_call: TRBD1; j_call: TRBJ2-1; clone_size: -; v_call: TRBV18; cdr3_nt: TGTGCCAGCTCAAGCCAGGGGGCGGCCTACAATGAGCAGTTCTTC; cdr3_aa: CASSSQGAAYNEQFF
d_call: TRBD1; j_call: TRBJ2-2; clone_size: -; v_call: TRBV5-1; cdr3_nt: TGCGCCAGCAGCTTAAGGGGGCGCGGCGGGGAGCTGTTTTTT; cdr3_aa: CASSLRGRGGELFF
d_call: TRBD1; j_call: TRBJ1-2; clone_size: -; v_call: TRBV2; cdr3_nt: TGTGCCAGCAGTCGACAGGGGCCCTATGGCTACACCTTC; cdr3_aa: CASSRQGPYGYTF
d_call: -; j_call: TRBJ1-3; clone_size: -; v_call: TRBV28; cdr3_nt: TGTGCCAGCAGTCCGTTTGAGGGATGGATTGGAAACACCATATATTTT; cdr3_aa: CASSPFEGWIGNTIYF
d_call: TRBD1; j_call: TRBJ1-3; clone_size: -; v_call: TRBV4-1; cdr3_nt: TGCGCCAGCAGCCGAGGACAGGTATCAAGCTCTGGAAACACCATATATTTT; cdr3_aa: CASSRGQVSSSGNTIYF
d_call: TRBD1; j_call: TRBJ1-6; clone_size: -; v_call: TRBV3-1/TRBV3-2; cdr3_nt: TGTGCCAGCAGCCAAGTACCGGGACAGGGGGCATTGTCACCCCTCCACTTT; cdr3_aa: CASSQVPGQGALSPLHF
d_call: TRBD1; j_call: TRBJ1-2; clone_size: -; v_call: TRBV7-6; cdr3_nt: TGTGCCAGCAGTAGCCTGACAGGGGGGGACTACACCTTC; cdr3_aa: CASSSLTGGDYTF
d_call: -; j_call: TRBJ2-1; clone_size: -; v_call: TRBV27; cdr3_nt: TGTGCCAGCGGGACTTTCAGCTCCTACAATGAGCAGTTCTTC; cdr3_aa: CASGTFSSYNEQFF
d_call: -; j_call: TRBJ1-1; clone_size: once; v_call: TRBV2; cdr3_nt: TGTGCCAGCAGTTCCGACCCGGGGTGGGCTTTCTTT; cdr3_aa: CASSSDPGWAFF
d_call: -; j_call: TRBJ1-2; clone_size: -; v_call: TRBV3-1/TRBV3-2; cdr3_nt: TGTGCCAGCAGCCTCCACCAGACTAATGGCTACACCTTC; cdr3_aa: CASSLHQTNGYTF
d_call: -; j_call: TRBJ1-2; clone_size: -; v_call: TRBV10-1; cdr3_nt: TGCGCCAGCAGTGAGTCGGACAGCCCCTATGGCTACACCTTC; cdr3_aa: CASSESDSPYGYTF
d_call: TRBD1; j_call: TRBJ1-1; clone_size: -; v_call: TRBV18; cdr3_nt: TGTGCCAGCTCAGGACAGGGAATGAACACTGAAGCTTTCTTT; cdr3_aa: CASSGQGMNTEAFF
d_call: -; j_call: TRBJ1-1; clone_size: -; v_call: TRBV19; cdr3_nt: TGTGCCAGTACGAACAGGGTAGAGGGGACTGAAGCTTTCTTT; cdr3_aa: CASTNRVEGTEAFF
d_call: -; j_call: TRBJ2-3; clone_size: -; v_call: TRBV19; cdr3_nt: TGTGCCAGTAGTATAGCCCGCCAGGGCCCCACAGATACGCAGTATTTT; cdr3_aa: CASSIARQGPTDTQYF
d_call: -; j_call: TRBJ1-1; clone_size: -; v_call: TRBV6-5; cdr3_nt: TGTGCCAGCAGTTACCCGGGTGAGGGCACTGAAGCTTTCTTT; cdr3_aa: CASSYPGEGTEAFF
d_call: TRBD2; j_call: TRBJ2-1; clone_size: -; v_call: TRBV5-1; cdr3_nt: TGCGCCAGCAGCTCATCACTAGCGGGGGGTGATGAGCAGTTCTTC; cdr3_aa: CASSSSLAGGDEQFF
d_call: -; j_call: TRBJ1-3; clone_size: -; v_call: TRBV12-1; cdr3_nt: TGTGCCAGCATCTCGAGGCAGTCCTCTGGAAACACCATATATTTT; cdr3_aa: CASISRQSSGNTIYF
d_call: -; j_call: TRBJ1-1; clone_size: -; v_call: TRBV28; cdr3_nt: TGTGCCAGCAGGGGAGATTACACTCTAGTACACTTT; cdr3_aa: CASRGDYTLVHF
d_call: TRBD2; j_call: TRBJ2-3; clone_size: -; v_call: TRBV19; cdr3_nt: TGTGCCAGTAGAAGACTAGCGGGAAGAGATACGCAGTATTTT; cdr3_aa: CASRRLAGRDTQYF
d_call: TRBD2; j_call: TRBJ2-2; clone_size: -; v_call: TRBV3-1/TRBV3-2; cdr3_nt: TGTGCCAGCAGCCACCTAGCGGTAAACACCGGGGAGCTGTTTTTT; cdr3_aa: CASSHLAVNTGELFF
d_call: -; j_call: TRBJ1-1; clone_size: -; v_call: TRBV5-1; cdr3_nt: TGCGCCAGCAGCTTGGCAGGGAACACTGAAGCTTTCTTT; cdr3_aa: CASSLAGNTEAFF
d_call: TRBD1; j_call: TRBJ1-2; clone_size: -; v_call: TRBV7-3; cdr3_nt: TGTGCCAGCAGCTCACAGATCACCGGGACAGGGCATGGCTACACCTTC; cdr3_aa: CASSSQITGTGHGYTF
d_call: -; j_call: TRBJ2-2; clone_size: few; v_call: TRBV7-2; cdr3_nt: TGTGCCAGCAGCTTAGGTTGGGGCAGGGGCGCAGACGGGGAGCTGTTTTTT; cdr3_aa: CASSLGWGRGADGELFF
d_call: TRBD1; j_call: TRBJ2-7; clone_size: few; v_call: TRBV5-6; cdr3_nt: TGTGCCAGCAGCTTATTAACAGGGGGGCCAACCTACGAGCAGTACTTC; cdr3_aa: CASSLLTGGPTYEQYF
d_call: -; j_call: TRBJ1-1; clone_size: -; v_call: TRBV28; cdr3_nt: TGTGCCAGCAGTTTACAGGTGATGAACACTGAAGCTTTCTTT; cdr3_aa: CASSLQVMNTEAFF
d_call: TRBD1; j_call: TRBJ1-2; clone_size: once; v_call: TRBV9; cdr3_nt: TGTGCCAGCAGCTCCGGGACAGACTATGGCTACACCTTC; cdr3_aa: CASSSGTDYGYTF
d_call: -; j_call: TRBJ2-1; clone_size: -; v_call: TRBV24-1; cdr3_nt: TGTGCCACCAGTGATTTCGGTGGGAGCAATGAGCAGTTCTTC; cdr3_aa: CATSDFGGSNEQFF
d_call: TRBD2; j_call: TRBJ2-2; clone_size: -; v_call: TRBV25-1; cdr3_nt: TGTGCCAGCAGTGAATATAGGGCGGGAGGCAACGGGGAGCTGTTTTTT; cdr3_aa: CASSEYRAGGNGELFF
d_call: TRBD2; j_call: TRBJ2-3; clone_size: -; v_call: TRBV15; cdr3_nt: TGTGCCACCAGCAAAGGGGATACTAGCGACCAGGATACGCAGTATTTT; cdr3_aa: CATSKGDTSDQDTQYF
d_call: -; j_call: TRBJ2-7; clone_size: -; v_call: TRBV4-1; cdr3_nt: TGCGCCAGCAGCCCACAAAAGGGGCTTTCCAACTCCTACGAGCAGTACTTC; cdr3_aa: CASSPQKGLSNSYEQYF
d_call: -; j_call: TRBJ1-2; clone_size: -; v_call: TRBV30; cdr3_nt: TGTGCCTGGAGTCCCTTTGGCTACACCTTC; cdr3_aa: CAWSPFGYTF
d_call: TRBD2; j_call: TRBJ2-3; clone_size: -; v_call: TRBV4-1; cdr3_nt: TGCGCCAGCAGCCAAGTGGGGGCGGGGGGGCCGGTAGATACGCAGTATTTT; cdr3_aa: CASSQVGAGGPVDTQYF
d_call: TRBD1; j_call: TRBJ2-7; clone_size: -; v_call: TRBV7-9; cdr3_nt: TGTGCCAGCAGCGGCAGCCGACAGGGGAAGAATTACGAGCAGTACTTC; cdr3_aa: CASSGSRQGKNYEQYF
d_call: -; j_call: TRBJ1-1; clone_size: once; v_call: TRBV28; cdr3_nt: TGTGCCAGCACCCAGGGACACTGGAACACTGAAGCTTTCTTT; cdr3_aa: CASTQGHWNTEAFF
d_call: TRBD1; j_call: TRBJ1-5; clone_size: -; v_call: TRBV2; cdr3_nt: TGTGCCAGCAGATCGAGACAGGGAAATCAGCCCCAGCATTTT; cdr3_aa: CASRSRQGNQPQHF
d_call: -; j_call: TRBJ1-4; clone_size: -; v_call: TRBV5-1; cdr3_nt: TGCGCCAGCAGCTCCTCCGGGGTAACTAATGAAAAACTGTTTTTT; cdr3_aa: CASSSSGVTNEKLFF